These T cell receptor beta chains were read from a single sample in a study of T cells in Graves' hyperthyroidism and ophthalmopathy. Using its own MiXCR run on the multiplex PCR reads, TCRdb lists one record per CDR3 protein. The data show roughly 500,000 distinct CDR3 sequences, under 60% seen once. Sequences were obtained from peripheral blood or thyroid tissue (not recorded which). These TCRs come from an adult woman with Graves' disease, either hyperthyroidism or ophthalmopathy (not recorded which). Each CDR3 is given without its conserved first and last residue.

V gene	J gene	CDR3 protein
TRBV12-5	TRBJ2-5	ASGLYGRPQY
TRBV6-5	TRBJ1-1	ASSYHGRVGGADTEAF
TRBV12-3/TRBV12-4	TRBJ1-2	ASRTTAVYGYT
TRBV7-3	TRBJ2-1	ASSIVFGDEQF
TRBV20-1	TRBJ1-1	SASPRTGETEAF
TRBV7-3	TRBJ1-2	ASSLTRVSGYT
TRBV12-3/TRBV12-4	TRBJ2-2	ASSIDSTGELF
TRBV6-6	TRBJ2-5	ASTRTGRGETQY
TRBV20-1	TRBJ2-7	SARAGTHRSYEQY
TRBV28	TRBJ1-1	ASSYLPLGQGARNTEAF
TRBV25-1	TRBJ1-2	ASKDRGLEGYT
TRBV10-3	TRBJ2-5	AIRVSGKETQY
TRBV7-9	TRBJ2-7	ASSPTQGRGRNEQY
TRBV7-8	TRBJ1-2	ASSSNRGVVNYGYT
TRBV10-1	TRBJ2-5	ASSEFAGGIGETQY
TRBV7-9	TRBJ1-4	ASTTRLEKLF
TRBV5-4	TRBJ1-6	ASSLDSNSPLH
TRBV7-8	TRBJ1-2	ASRLRTGGGYT
TRBV19	TRBJ2-3	ASSRGIADTQY
TRBV6-2/TRBV6-3	TRBJ2-5	ASSQDFGGNQETQY
TRBV7-9	TRBJ1-2	ASSSQSWGYT
TRBV20-1	TRBJ1-3	SATTRQGGTIY